The entry below gives a single T cell receptor beta chain sequence along with its context. The antigen is undetermined. The data were taken from a study of CD8+CD57+ T cells in acquired aplastic anemia. Study context: Sorted CD4+ plus CD8+ cells gave DNA averaging about 3.2 ug.

The template for TCR beta VDJ and CDR3 sequence profiling was genomic DNA. One entry per CDR3 protein results from TCRdb running MiXCR on the reads. The sample lists tens of thousands of distinct CDR3 sequences; 60% to 75% were seen once. All sequencing subjects had displayed CD8+CD57+ cell expansion on flow cytometry. By the time of blood sampling, patients had still received no therapy. Deletions cut 3 bases from V and 7 bases from J, with 8 bases between. CDR1 is SGDLS and CDR2 is YYNGEE in the germline V gene. The CDR3 contains 12 residues. Overall study results and limits: The same twenty-nine CD8+ CDR3 sequences occurred in patients and in controls.

The chain uses TRBV9 and TRBJ2-1, with a possible D match to TRBD1 (6 bases). The specimen was sorted CD4+, CD8+, or CD8+CD57+ T cells (not recorded which) from PBMCs. The receptor was derived from a human donor with aplastic anemia. The CDR3 DNA is TGTGCCAGCAGCGACAGGGTAAATGAGCAGTTCTTC. As protein: CASSDRVNEQFF.